The 11 T cell receptor beta chains reported below all come from one sample, sequenced in a study of shared clonotypes between healthy human individuals. Only in-frame clones appear in the TCRdb table, and some are missing; sequencing was by immunoSEQ multiplex PCR. This table holds 2 million to 2.5 million clones, just over 90% found once. The naive CD8 fraction comprised CD45RO-negative cells positively selected for CCR7 and excluded terminally differentiated effector memory CD45RA+ cells. The sample taken for sequencing was naive CD8+ T cells from PBMCs. The receptors originated from a young man in good health. Some clones in this sample may be carry-over from other donors' samples.

This chain links TRBV7-9 with TRBJ1-2; D unresolved. Trimming removed 2 bases at V and 0 bases at J, with 13 bases between. The CDR3 is 16 residues long. Germline loops: CDR1 SEHNR, CDR2 FQNEAQ (reference sequence). The CDR3 here is CASSLFEMGPNYGYTF. In DNA, the CDR3 is TGTGCCAGCAGCTTATTTGAAATGGGCCCTAACTATGGCTACACCTTC.

The chain carries TRBV13 and TRBJ1-4; D perhaps matches TRBD1 (6 bases). V lost 6 bases and J lost 5, with 13 bases in between. The CDR3 runs to 14 residues. Germline V gene lookup returns CDR1 PRHDT and CDR2 FYEKMQ (reference sequence). CDR3 amino acids: CASRERGANEKLFF. The CDR3 DNA follows: TGTGCCAGCAGAGAAAGGGGGGCAAATGAAAAACTGTTTTTT.

The rearrangement links TRBV6-1 to TRBJ1-1, with D possibly matching TRBD1 (5 bases). Germline CDR1 MNHNS, CDR2 SASEGT. Trimming cost V 6 bases and J 3 bases, with 17 bases left between them. The CDR3 spans 15 residues. CDR3 loop: CASRPLQMTDTEAFF. The CDR3, as DNA: TGTGCCAGCAGACCTTTACAGATGACAGACACTGAAGCTTTCTTT.

The genes are TRBV11-2 and TRBJ1-5; 7 nucleotides agree with TRBD1. This CDR3 has 15 residues. The V gene end was trimmed by 5 bases and the J gene end by 1 base; junction bases not matched to a gene: 5. The germline gives CDR1 SGHAT, CDR2 FQNNGV. The CDR3 is CASSERDSSNQPQHF. Written as DNA, the CDR3 is TGTGCCAGCAGCGAACGGGACAGCAGCAATCAGCCCCAGCATTTT.

The rearrangement joins TRBV5-4 to TRBJ2-7, with unresolved D. The germline CDR1 and CDR2 sequences are SGHNT and YYREEE (reference sequence). Trimming took off 0 bases at V and 1 base at J, with 8 bases between the two ends. The length of the CDR3 is 14 residues. In DNA form, the CDR3 reads TGTGCCAGCAGCTTGGGGTCCGGTTCCTACGAGCAGTACTTC. This encodes CASSLGSGSYEQYF.

The chain uses TRBV28 and TRBJ2-7, with TRBD2 as a possible D gene (6 bases). Germline loops: CDR1 MDHEN, CDR2 SYDVKM. Trimming shortened V by 3 bases and J by 0 bases, and 12 bases separated the two germline ends. The CDR3 has 15 amino acids. The CDR3 bases are TGTGCCAGCAGTTTCGTCGGAGGGAACTCCTACGAGCAGTACTTC. It encodes CASSFVGGNSYEQYF.

Only one count was recorded for this clone. The J gene is TRBJ2-7, the V gene TRBV7-9; 9 bases agree with TRBD1. CDR3 length equals 15 residues. The germline CDR1 and CDR2 sequences are SEHNR and FQNEAQ (reference sequence). The V gene end was trimmed by 5 bases and the J gene end by 1 base; junction bases not matched to a gene: 6. CDR3 sequence (DNA): TGTGCCAGCAGCCCACGGACAGGGGAATCCTACGAGCAGTACTTC. Translated, it gives CASSPRTGESYEQYF.

Regarding this clone: Within the sample, other DNA sequences also encode this same CDR3. The chain has TRBV19 and TRBJ2-7; D may be TRBD2 (5 bases). CDR1 is LNHDA, CDR2 SQIVND, per germline (reference sequence). Trimming stripped 5 bases from V and 0 bases from J, with 11 bases between. The length of the CDR3 is 14 residues. In DNA, the CDR3 is TGTGCCAGTAGTGTCAGCGGTAGCTCCTACGAGCAGTACTTC. Translation: CASSVSGSSYEQYF. The whole variable domain, filled in from reference TRBV19 and TRBJ2-7, reads DGGITQSPKYLFRKEGQNVTLSCEQNLNHDAMYWYRQDPGQGLRLIYYSQIVNDFQKGDIAEGYSVSREKKESFPLTVTSAQKNPTAFYLCASSVSGSSYEQYFGPGTRLTVT.

The V gene is TRBV2, the J gene TRBJ2-1; D unresolved. CDR1 is SNHLY and CDR2 is FYNNEI in the germline V gene. The CDR3 contains 12 residues. Trimming pared 4 bases from V and 7 bases from J, leaving 8 bases between. The CDR3 spells CASSGPRNEQFF. In DNA form, the CDR3 reads TGTGCCAGCAGTGGACCCCGGAATGAGCAGTTCTTC. The complete variable domain, with remaining parts taken from reference TRBV2 and TRBJ2-1, reads EPEVTQTPSHQVTQMGQEVILRCVPISNHLYFYWYRQILGQKVEFLVSFYNNEISEKSEIFDDQFSVERPDGSNFTLKIRSTKLEDSAMYFCASSGPRNEQFFGPGTRLTVL.

The table lists this clone with a few counts. The J gene is TRBJ1-1, the V gene TRBV2; possible D gene TRBD1, 5 bases. The V end was cut by 7 bases, the J end by 8 bases, with 11 bases between. CDR3 length equals 11 residues. The V gene's germline CDR1 is SNHLY and CDR2 FYNNEI. The chain's CDR3 is CASKRGLEAFF. CDR3 DNA: TGTGCCAGCAAGCGGGGACTAGAAGCTTTCTTT.

This rearrangement joins TRBV9 to TRBJ1-1; 8 positions match TRBD1. The CDR3 is made up of 13 amino acids. The V segment lost 3 bases and the J segment 7 bases; nucleotides outside the gene matches: 5. In germline, CDR1 is SGDLS, CDR2 YYNGEE. The CDR3 here is CASSGTGGGEAFF. CDR3 DNA sequence: TGTGCCAGCAGCGGCACAGGGGGGGGTGAAGCTTTCTTT. Full variable domain (outside the CDR3, taken from reference TRBV9 and TRBJ1-1): DSGVTQTPKHLITATGQRVTLRCSPRSGDLSVYWYQQSLDQGLQFLIQYYNGEERAKGNILERFSAQQFPDLHSELNLSSLELGDSALYFCASSGTGGGEAFFGQGTRLTVV.